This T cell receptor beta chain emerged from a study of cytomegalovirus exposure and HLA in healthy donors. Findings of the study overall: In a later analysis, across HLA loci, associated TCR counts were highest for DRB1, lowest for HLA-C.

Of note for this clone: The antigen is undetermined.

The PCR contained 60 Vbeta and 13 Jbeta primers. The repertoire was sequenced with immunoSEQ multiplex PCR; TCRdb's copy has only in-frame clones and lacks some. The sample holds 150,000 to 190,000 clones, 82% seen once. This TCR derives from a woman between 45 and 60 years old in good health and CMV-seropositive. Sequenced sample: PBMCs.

DNA for the CDR3: TGCGCCAGCAGCCAAGAACCTTCAGGGAACACTGAAGCTTTCTTT. It yields the protein CASSQEPSGNTEAFF. The rearrangement uses TRBV4-3 and TRBJ1-1; the D is unclear. CDR3 length: 15 amino acids. Germline loops: CDR1 LGHNA, CDR2 YSLEER. V was cut by 0 bases and J by 1 base, with 9 bases left in between.